The 10 T cell receptor beta chains below all came from one sample that was sequenced in a study of shared clonotypes between healthy human individuals. Clones were read by immunoSEQ multiplex PCR, and TCRdb kept only the in-frame ones, dropping some. The profile shows about a million clones, about 75% of them singletons. Material: memory CD4+ T cells sorted from blood. Subset described: CD45RA-negative fraction. The receptors come from a man between 18 and 35 years old in good health.

The V call is TRBV6-5, the J call TRBJ2-5; maybe TRBD2 (6 bases). There are 13 residues in the CDR3. Germline V gene data show CDR1 as MNHEY and CDR2 as SVGAGI. V lost 5 bases to trimming and J lost 5 bases, with 12 bases between them. CDR3 nucleotide sequence: TGTGCCAGCAGTCGACTAGGTTACGAGACCCAGTACTTC. Amino acid sequence: CASSRLGYETQYF.

The chain uses TRBV10-3 and TRBJ1-5; D gene unclear. V was pared by 8 bases and J by 2 bases, with 19 bases between. This CDR3 is built from 16 residues. The germline gives CDR1 ENHRY, CDR2 SYGVKD. Here the CDR3 DNA reads TGTGCCATCTCGGAGACCTCCTCGGGAGGCAATCAGCCCCAGCATTTT. Protein product: CAISETSSGGNQPQHF.

The genes are TRBV19 and TRBJ2-7; D might be TRBD2 (6 bases). V was pared by 4 bases and J by 6 bases, with 16 bases between. Germline CDR1 reads LNHDA; CDR2 reads SQIVND (reference sequence). The CDR3 length is 14 residues. The CDR3 loop is CASSTAGNLGEQYF. The CDR3 DNA follows: TGTGCCAGTAGTACCGCGGGGAACCTGGGCGAGCAGTACTTC.

This sequence joins TRBV11-2 and TRBJ2-1; D is undetermined. V lost 7 bases, J lost 7 bases, and 17 bases lay in between. Germline V gene lookup returns CDR1 SGHAT and CDR2 FQNNGV. The CDR3 sequence is 14 residues long. Written as DNA, the CDR3 is TGTGCCAGCACCCTCGGGCTAGTCATGAATGAGCAGTTCTTC. Translating it yields CASTLGLVMNEQFF.

This chain connects TRBV2 to TRBJ2-7, with D possibly TRBD1 on 7 matching bases. V was shortened by 2 bases and J by 2 bases, with 13 bases between the two germline ends. CDR3 size: 15 residues. Germline CDR1 reads SNHLY; CDR2 reads FYNNEI. In DNA form, the CDR3 reads TGTGCCAGCAGTGAATCCGGCAGGGGGGCCTACGAGCAGTACTTC. Amino acids: CASSESGRGAYEQYF.

About this clone: In the same sample, other DNA sequences code for this CDR3. The rearrangement links TRBV5-1 to TRBJ2-5; TRBD2 is a possible D gene (5 bases). This CDR3 spans 13 amino acids. Germline-derived CDR1 and CDR2 are SGHRS and YFSETQ. V lost 4 bases and J lost 4, with 11 bases in between. The CDR3 nucleotides are TGCGCCAGCAGCCGGACCGAGGGAGAGACCCAGTACTTC. Translation gives CASSRTEGETQYF.

J is TRBJ1-1 and V is TRBV19; possible D gene TRBD1, 5 bases. Trimming shortened V by 3 bases and J by 8 bases, and 16 bases separated the two germline ends. Per the germline V gene, CDR1 is LNHDA and CDR2 is SQIVND (reference sequence). This CDR3 has 14 residues. The CDR3 nucleotides read TGTGCCAGTAGTATTGGTAGGATCGGGACCGAAGCTTTCTTT. This encodes CASSIGRIGTEAFF.

This rearrangement joins TRBV25-1 to TRBJ2-4, with D possibly being TRBD2 (5 bases). The CDR3 runs 15 residues. Germline V lookup: CDR1 MGHDK, CDR2 SYGVNS. V was shortened by 2 bases and J by 0 bases, with 8 bases between the two germline ends. This chain's CDR3 is CASSEGGLAKNIQYF. The DNA of the CDR3 is TGTGCCAGCAGTGAAGGCGGGCTAGCCAAAAACATTCAGTACTTC.

The rearrangement joins TRBV27 to TRBJ1-6; TRBD1 aligns across 8 bases. The germline CDR1 and CDR2 sequences are MNHEY and SMNVEV (reference sequence). The CDR3 is 11 amino acids. With 5 bases clipped from V and 12 bases from J, the junction kept 0 bases outside the gene matches. The CDR3 sequence: CASSDRGPLHF. CDR3 bases: TGTGCCAGCAGTGACAGGGGACCCCTCCACTTT.

This clone appeared once. The DNA for the CDR3 is TGTGCCAGCAGCACCCGGGGTACGGGTCAAGAGACCCAGTACTTC. It encodes CASSTRGTGQETQYF. The chain links TRBV7-2 to TRBJ2-5, with D possibly matching TRBD2 (5 bases). This CDR3 contains 15 residues. V shed 5 bases and J shed 2 bases, with 15 bases lying between them. Germline V gene data show CDR1 as SGHTA and CDR2 as FQGNSA.